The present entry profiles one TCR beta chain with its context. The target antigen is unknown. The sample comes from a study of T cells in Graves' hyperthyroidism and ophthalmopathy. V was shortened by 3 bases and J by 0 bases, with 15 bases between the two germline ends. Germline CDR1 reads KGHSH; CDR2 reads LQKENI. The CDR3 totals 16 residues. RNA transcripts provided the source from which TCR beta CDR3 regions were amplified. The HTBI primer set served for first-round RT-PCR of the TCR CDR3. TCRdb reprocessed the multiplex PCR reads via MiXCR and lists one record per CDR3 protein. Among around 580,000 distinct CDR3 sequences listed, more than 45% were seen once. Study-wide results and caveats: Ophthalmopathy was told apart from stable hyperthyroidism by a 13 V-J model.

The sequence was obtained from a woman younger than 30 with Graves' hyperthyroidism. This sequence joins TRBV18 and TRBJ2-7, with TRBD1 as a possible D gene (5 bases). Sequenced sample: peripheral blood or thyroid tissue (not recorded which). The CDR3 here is CASSPRAIQYSYEQYF. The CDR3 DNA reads TGTGCCAGCTCACCCAGGGCCATCCAGTACTCCTACGAGCAGTACTTC.